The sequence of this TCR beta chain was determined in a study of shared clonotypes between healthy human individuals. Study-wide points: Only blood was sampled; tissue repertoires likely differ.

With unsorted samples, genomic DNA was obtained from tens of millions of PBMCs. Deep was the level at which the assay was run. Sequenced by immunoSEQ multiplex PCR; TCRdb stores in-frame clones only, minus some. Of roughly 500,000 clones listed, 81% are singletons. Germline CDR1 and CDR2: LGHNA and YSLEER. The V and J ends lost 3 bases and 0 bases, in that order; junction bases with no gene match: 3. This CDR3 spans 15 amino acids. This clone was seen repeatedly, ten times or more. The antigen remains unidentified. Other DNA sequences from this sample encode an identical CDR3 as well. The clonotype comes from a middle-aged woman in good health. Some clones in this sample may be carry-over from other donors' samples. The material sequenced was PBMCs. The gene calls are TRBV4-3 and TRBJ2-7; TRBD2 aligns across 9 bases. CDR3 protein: CASSHVTSGSYEQYF. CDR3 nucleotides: TGCGCCAGCAGCCACGTGACTAGCGGCTCCTACGAGCAGTACTTC.